This entry describes one TCR beta chain. The CDR3 loop spans 17 amino acids. Unmatched junction bases numbered 13, after V lost 6 bases and J lost 2 bases. The germline V gene has CDR1 MNHEY and CDR2 SVGEGT. Sequencing of TCR beta covered CD8+ and CD4+ T cells obtained from blood. The data belong to a study of CD8 T cells in Susac syndrome. In the study overall: Active disease was present in about 6 of the sequenced Susac syndrome patients, whereas 8 or 9 of them were in remission. Patients with Susac syndrome were, at the time of blood collection, therapy-naive, maintained on corticosteroids, or maintained on intravenous immunoglobulin alone.

The authors reverse transcribed about 0.5 to 1 ug RNA with random hexamers. Across 54 Vbeta and 13 Jbeta, immunoSEQ multiplex PCR amplified TCR beta CDR3. TCRdb re-derived calls from the immunoSEQ multiplex PCR reads in MiXCR, one entry per CDR3 protein. Of around 23,000 distinct CDR3 sequences listed, just under 95% were seen once; the top ten hold 0.63%. This chain joins TRBV6-2 or TRBV6-3 and TRBJ2-1, with 7 bases fitting TRBD1. The sequenced sample was CD8+ T cells from PBMCs. This TCR derives from a human donor with Susac syndrome. CDR3 in amino acids: CASSLKQGLAAYNEQFF. In DNA, the CDR3 is TGTGCCAGCAGCCTAAAACAGGGGCTCGCCGCCTACAATGAGCAGTTCTTC.